One sample yielded the 5 T cell receptor beta chains listed below, sequenced in a study of blood T cell repertoires in COVID-19. Using immunoSEQ multiplex PCR, the repertoire was profiled, and TCRdb retains in-frame clones only, with some absent. The table has 200,000 to 250,000 clones, roughly 92% seen once; the top ten hold approximately 0.77%. Sequencing was done on a sample of peripheral blood. These receptor sequences come from a man in his fifties or sixties with COVID-19, enrolled during active disease.

The genes are TRBV11-1 and TRBJ2-3; TRBD2 aligns across 10 bases. CDR3 length: 15 residues. Per germline, CDR1 SGHAT and CDR2 FQDESV (reference sequence). Germline trimming cut 2 bases from V and 4 bases from J; bases unmatched to any gene: 3. CDR3 sequence (DNA): TGTGCCAGCAGCTTACAGCGGGGGGGAGCAGATACGCAGTATTTT. It codes for CASSLQRGGADTQYF.

V is TRBV10-3 and J is TRBJ2-5; 7 bases match TRBD2. Trimming took 3 bases from V and 4 from J; bases not matched to a gene: 8. CDR1 ENHRY and CDR2 SYGVKD come from the germline V gene. CDR3 length equals 15 residues. CDR3 region: CAISDGRGGGETQYF. The CDR3 coding sequence is TGTGCCATCAGTGACGGTCGCGGGGGAGGAGAGACCCAGTACTTC.

J is TRBJ2-7 and V is TRBV3-1 (or the pseudogene TRBV3-2), with unresolved D. The CDR3 is 16 amino acids. V was trimmed by 0 bases and J by 0 bases, leaving 12 bases between them. Germline CDR1 is LGHDT and CDR2 is YNNKEL (reference sequence). CDR3 sequence reads: CASSQDRPGYSYEQYF. The CDR3 DNA reads as TGTGCCAGCAGCCAAGACCGTCCCGGGTACTCCTACGAGCAGTACTTC.

A single count supports this clone. The V gene is TRBV21-1, the J gene TRBJ1-3. TRBV21-1 is classified as a pseudogene. CDR3 length: 13 residues. Here the CDR3 DNA reads TGTGCCAGCAGACCGGGAGCTGGAAACACCATATATTTT. Its protein is CASRPGAGNTIYF.

This clone is a singleton in its sample. The chain employs TRBV27 and TRBJ1-2; TRBD1 matches 7 bases. The V and J ends lost 6 bases and 8 bases, in that order; junction bases with no gene match: 9. CDR3 length: 13 residues. Germline assignment: CDR1 MNHEY and CDR2 SMNVEV (reference sequence). The chain's CDR3 is CASRPTGERGYTF. DNA for the CDR3: TGTGCCAGCAGGCCAACAGGGGAGAGAGGCTACACCTTC.